The present entry profiles one TCR beta chain with its context. As yet, its antigen is unknown. Together with a sample-barcoded 5' primer, a J-beta primer mix was included in a second PCR lasting about 6 to 12 cycles. TCRdb re-called the 5' RACE reads with MiXCR, one entry per CDR3 protein. This sample has 980,000 or so distinct CDR3 sequences; 48% occur once, and the top ten carry over 10%. The sample is drawn from a study of blood T cells in healthy people across ages. Overall study: T cells yielded about one barcoded beta molecule per two cells through template switching. Study findings and constraints: Calculation of diversity from one million T cells yielded estimates considered to be underestimates.

Isolated PBMCs totaled at least 6 million in each sample. This clonotype originated in a man aged 25 to 45 in good health. The sample taken for sequencing was blood.

Here the CDR3 DNA reads TGTGCCAACAGCTCGGGACAGGCATTGATGGACGAGCAGTACTTC. It specifies CANSSGQALMDEQYF. V usage is TRBV12-3 or TRBV12-4 and J usage is TRBJ2-7, with TRBD1 identical over 8 bases. V lost 10 bases and J lost 5; bases outside the gene matches: 16. The CDR3 totals 15 residues.